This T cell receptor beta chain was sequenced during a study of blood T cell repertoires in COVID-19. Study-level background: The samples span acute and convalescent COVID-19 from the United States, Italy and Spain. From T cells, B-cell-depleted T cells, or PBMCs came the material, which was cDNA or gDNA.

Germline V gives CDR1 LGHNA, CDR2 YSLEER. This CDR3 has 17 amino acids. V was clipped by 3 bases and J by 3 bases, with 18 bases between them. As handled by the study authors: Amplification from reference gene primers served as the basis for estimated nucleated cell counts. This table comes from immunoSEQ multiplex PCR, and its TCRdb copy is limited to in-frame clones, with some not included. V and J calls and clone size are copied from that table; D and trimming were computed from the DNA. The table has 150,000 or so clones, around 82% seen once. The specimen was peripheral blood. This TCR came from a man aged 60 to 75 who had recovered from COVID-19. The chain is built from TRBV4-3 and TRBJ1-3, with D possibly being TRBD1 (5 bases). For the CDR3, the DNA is TGCGCCAGCAGCCATCGGCGGGAACAGGCAGTTGGAAACACCATATATTTT. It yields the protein CASSHRREQAVGNTIYF.